This T cell receptor (beta chain) was captured in a study of T-cell memory formation after mild COVID-19. Study-wide results and caveats: Contracting CD4+ clones lay largely in CM and EM, with CD8+ ones residing in EMRA. Clones shrinking between day 15 and 85 showed a balanced CD4/CD8 split, and those that grew later tilted toward CD4+.

On this clonotype itself: The antigen is undetermined.

Trimming at V came to 5 bases and at J to 6 bases, leaving 9 bases not matched to a gene. The CDR3 contains 14 residues. Per germline, CDR1 SNHLY and CDR2 FYNNEI. UMIs and sample barcodes were carried by the TCR alpha and TCR beta cDNA libraries that 5'RACE produced using constant-segment primers. In TCRdb, the 5' RACE reads were re-called with MiXCR into one record per CDR3 protein. The table has 450,000 or so distinct CDR3 sequences, around a quarter seen once. The sequenced sample consisted of PBMCs or a T cell subset sorted from them (not recorded which). The source is an adult woman who had mild COVID-19 (a few samples of this study predate the infection). Cell type and time point are not known. J is TRBJ2-7 and V is TRBV2; 8 bases line up with TRBD2. DNA of the CDR3: TGTGCCAGCAGTACGGGGGGGGGCCTATCCGAGCAGTACTTC. It is translated as CASSTGGGLSEQYF. The full variable domain, its missing parts supplied by reference TRBV2 and TRBJ2-7, is EPEVTQTPSHQVTQMGQEVILRCVPISNHLYFYWYRQILGQKVEFLVSFYNNEISEKSEIFDDQFSVERPDGSNFTLKIRSTKLEDSAMYFCASSTGGGLSEQYFGPGTRLTVT.